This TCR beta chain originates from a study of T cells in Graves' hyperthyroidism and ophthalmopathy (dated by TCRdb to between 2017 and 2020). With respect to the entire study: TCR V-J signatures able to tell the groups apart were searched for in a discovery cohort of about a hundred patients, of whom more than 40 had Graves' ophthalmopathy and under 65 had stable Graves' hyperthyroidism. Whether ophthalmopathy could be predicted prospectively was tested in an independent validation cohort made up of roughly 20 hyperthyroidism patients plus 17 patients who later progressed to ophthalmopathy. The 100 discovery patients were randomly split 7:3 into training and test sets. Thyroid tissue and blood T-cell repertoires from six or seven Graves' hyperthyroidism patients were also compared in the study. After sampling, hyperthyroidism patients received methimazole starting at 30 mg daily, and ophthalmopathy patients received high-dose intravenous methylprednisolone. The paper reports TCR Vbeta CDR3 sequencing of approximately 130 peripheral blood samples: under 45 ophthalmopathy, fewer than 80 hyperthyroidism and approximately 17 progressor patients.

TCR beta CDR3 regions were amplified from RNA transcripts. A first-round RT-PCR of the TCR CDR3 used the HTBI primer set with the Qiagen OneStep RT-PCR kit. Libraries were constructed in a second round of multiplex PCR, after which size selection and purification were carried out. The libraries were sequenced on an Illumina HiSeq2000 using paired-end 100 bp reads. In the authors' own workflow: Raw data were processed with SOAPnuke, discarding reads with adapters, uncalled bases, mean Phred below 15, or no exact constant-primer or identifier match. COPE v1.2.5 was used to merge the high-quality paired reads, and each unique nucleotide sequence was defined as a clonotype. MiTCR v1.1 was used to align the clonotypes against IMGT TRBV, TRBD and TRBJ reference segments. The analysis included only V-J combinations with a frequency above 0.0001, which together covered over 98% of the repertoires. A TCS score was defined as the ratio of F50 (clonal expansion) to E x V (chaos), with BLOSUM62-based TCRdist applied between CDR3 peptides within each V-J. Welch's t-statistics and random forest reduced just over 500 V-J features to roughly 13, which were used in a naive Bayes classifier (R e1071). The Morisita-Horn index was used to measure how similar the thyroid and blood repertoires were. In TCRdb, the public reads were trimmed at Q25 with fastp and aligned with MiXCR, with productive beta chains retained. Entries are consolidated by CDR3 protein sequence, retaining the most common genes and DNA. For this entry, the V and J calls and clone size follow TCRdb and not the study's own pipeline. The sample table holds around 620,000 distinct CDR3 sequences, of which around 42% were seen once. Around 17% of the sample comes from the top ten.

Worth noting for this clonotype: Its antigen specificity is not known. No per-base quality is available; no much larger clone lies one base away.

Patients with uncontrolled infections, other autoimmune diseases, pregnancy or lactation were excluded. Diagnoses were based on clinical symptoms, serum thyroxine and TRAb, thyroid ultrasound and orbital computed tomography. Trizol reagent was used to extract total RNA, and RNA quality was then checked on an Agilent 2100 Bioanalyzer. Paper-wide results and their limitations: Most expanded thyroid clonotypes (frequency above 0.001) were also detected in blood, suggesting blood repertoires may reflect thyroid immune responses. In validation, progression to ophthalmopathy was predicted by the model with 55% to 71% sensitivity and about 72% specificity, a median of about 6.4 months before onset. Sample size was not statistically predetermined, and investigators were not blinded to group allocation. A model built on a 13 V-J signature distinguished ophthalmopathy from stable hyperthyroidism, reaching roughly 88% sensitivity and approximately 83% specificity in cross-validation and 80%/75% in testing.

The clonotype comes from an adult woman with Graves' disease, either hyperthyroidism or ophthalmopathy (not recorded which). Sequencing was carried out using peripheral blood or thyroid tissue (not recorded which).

The CDR3 reads CASSFPDRVNWSNQPQHF. Read as DNA, the sequence is TGTGCCAGCAGCTTCCCCGACAGGGTGAATTGGAGCAATCAGCCCCAGCATTTT. The rearranged chain carries TRBV7-3 and TRBJ1-5; TRBD1 lines up with 7 middle nucleotides. After removal of 3 bases from V and 1 base from J, the junction retains 12 bases not matched to a gene. From cysteine to phenylalanine, the CDR3 is 18 amino acids long. This entry keeps only the CDR3 DNA: 54 bases, framed from base 1. The germline V gene specifies SGHTA as CDR1 and FQGTGA as CDR2.